The 23 T cell receptor beta chains below were found in one sample sequenced in a study of T cell responses to AZD1222 COVID-19 vaccine. Sequencing used immunoSEQ multiplex PCR; TCRdb keeps in-frame clones, though not all of them. The sample yields 110,000 to 150,000 clones, about 90% seen once. The source material was peripheral blood, sampled on day 0 of AZD1222 vaccination. The receptor source for this set is an adult in good health.

This chain links TRBV19 with TRBJ1-3; weak D call: TRBD1 (6 bases). Germline V gene sequence: CDR1 LNHDA, CDR2 SQIVND (reference sequence). This CDR3 is built from 14 residues. V lost 5 bases to trimming and J lost 0 bases, with 8 bases between them. The CDR3, as DNA: TGTGCCAGTAGTTCAGGGGACTCTGGAAACACCATATATTTT. Translation: CASSSGDSGNTIYF.

V gene TRBV9 combines with J gene TRBJ2-2; TRBD2 aligns across 10 bases. V lost 4 bases, J lost 6 bases, and 12 bases stayed unmatched. CDR1 and CDR2 from the germline V gene are SGDLS and YYNGEE. The CDR3 has 17 amino acids. Written as DNA, the CDR3 is TGTGCCAGCAGCCTGCGGGCTAGCGGGAGAAATCCCGGGGAGCTGTTTTTT. As protein: CASSLRASGRNPGELFF.

The V call is TRBV27, the J call TRBJ2-7, with a tentative D call TRBD2 (6 bases). Trimming cost V 4 bases and J 4 bases, with 14 bases left between them. Germline assignment: CDR1 MNHEY and CDR2 SMNVEV (reference sequence). The CDR3 totals 14 residues. The DNA for the CDR3 is TGTGCCAGCAGTTCCGCGGGACCGACGTACGAGCAGTACTTC. The encoded protein is CASSSAGPTYEQYF.

The chain couples TRBV6-5 to TRBJ1-2, with TRBD1 matching over 7 bases. Germline lookup yields CDR1 MNHEY and CDR2 SVGAGI. With V trimmed by 6 bases and J by 2 bases, 3 bases remained unmatched. The CDR3 has 13 amino acids. CDR3 bases: TGTGCCAGCAGCCCGACAGGGAACTATGGCTACACCTTC. It specifies CASSPTGNYGYTF.

The chain joins TRBV29-1 to TRBJ1-4; TRBD1 matches 10 bases. The CDR3 has 15 amino acids. Trimming cost V 7 bases and J 7 bases; bases outside gene matches: 12. Germline-derived CDR1 and CDR2 are SQVTM and ANQGSEA. CDR3 protein: CSARDRGGLGEKLFF. The CDR3 coding sequence is TGCAGCGCCCGGGACAGGGGAGGATTGGGTGAAAAACTGTTTTTT.

This rearrangement joins TRBV23-1 to TRBJ1-3; no clear D gene. TRBV23-1 is designated an ORF whose function remains uncertain. V was cut by 2 bases and J by 1 base, with 21 bases left in between. This CDR3 is built from 19 residues. CDR3 protein: CASSQDVGTLPPSGNTIYF. The CDR3 DNA sequence: TGCGCCAGCAGTCAAGACGTTGGTACTCTCCCTCCGTCTGGAAACACCATATATTTT.

The gene calls are TRBV4-1 and TRBJ2-1, with a weak D call TRBD1 (5 bases). Looked up from germline, CDR1 is MGHRA and CDR2 is YSYEKL. CDR3 length: 15 residues. The V and J ends lost 0 bases and 0 bases respectively, with 6 bases between them. Here the CDR3 DNA reads TGCGCCAGCAGCCAAGACACAGGCTCCTACAATGAGCAGTTCTTC. Translating it yields CASSQDTGSYNEQFF.

In its sample, this clone was seen once. The rearrangement links TRBV28 to TRBJ2-1; D is possibly TRBD1 (6 bases). There are 15 residues in the CDR3. Germline V gene lookup returns CDR1 MDHEN and CDR2 SYDVKM. Between the trimmed V and J ends, which lost 4 bases and 5 bases, there was a span of 15 bases. For the CDR3, the DNA is TGTGCCAGCAGTTCCCCTCAAAGGGGGAACAATGAGCAGTTCTTC. Protein product: CASSSPQRGNNEQFF.

This clone was recorded at least ten times. V and J are TRBV7-9 and TRBJ2-3; TRBD1 matches at 8 bases. Trimming took 4 bases from V and 0 from J; bases not matched to a gene: 3. The CDR3 sequence is 15 residues long. In germline, CDR1 is SEHNR, CDR2 FQNEAQ (reference sequence). The CDR3 sequence: CASSSGQGSTDTQYF. The CDR3 DNA reads as TGTGCCAGCAGCTCCGGACAGGGCAGCACAGATACGCAGTATTTT.

The chain links TRBV12-3 or TRBV12-4 to TRBJ1-1, with a possible D match to TRBD1 (5 bases). The V end lost 6 bases, the J end lost 7 bases, and 12 bases lay between the germline ends. The CDR3 is 12 residues long. The CDR3 nucleotides read TGTGCCAGCAGCATGGGACTTTTTGAAGCTTTCTTT. This sequence encodes CASSMGLFEAFF.

The CDR3 region is CASSPGAGGRNEKLFF. DNA for the CDR3: TGTGCCAGCAGCCCCGGGGCAGGGGGACGTAATGAAAAACTGTTTTTT. J is TRBJ1-4 and V is TRBV9, with 7 bases fitting TRBD1. J was trimmed by 4 bases and V by 4 bases; bases with no gene match: 10. The CDR3 runs 16 residues. Germline loops: CDR1 SGDLS, CDR2 YYNGEE. Drawing the rest from reference TRBV9 and TRBJ1-4, the complete variable domain is DSGVTQTPKHLITATGQRVTLRCSPRSGDLSVYWYQQSLDQGLQFLIQYYNGEERAKGNILERFSAQQFPDLHSELNLSSLELGDSALYFCASSPGAGGRNEKLFFGSGTQLSVL.

V usage is TRBV7-8 and J usage is TRBJ2-7; 7 nucleotides match TRBD2. After removal of 1 base from V and 0 bases from J, the junction contained 9 bases not matched to a gene. The germline CDR1 and CDR2 sequences are SGHVS and FQNEAQ. The CDR3 runs 17 residues. CDR3 residues: CASSLVVFGTTSYEQYF. The CDR3 region has the DNA TGTGCCAGCAGCTTAGTAGTCTTTGGGACTACCTCCTACGAGCAGTACTTC.

The chain has TRBV27 and TRBJ2-7, with TRBD1 identical over 7 bases. The germline V gene has CDR1 MNHEY and CDR2 SMNVEV (reference sequence). The CDR3 consists of 14 residues. J lost 7 bases, V lost 3 bases, and 9 bases had no gene match. CDR3 coding DNA: TGTGCCAGCAGTTTGAAGGGGGCAAGGGGTGAGCAGTACTTC. Translated, it gives CASSLKGARGEQYF.

The V and J genes are TRBV28 and TRBJ2-1, with D possibly TRBD1 on 6 matching bases. The CDR3 consists of 16 residues. Trimming removed 5 bases at V and 6 bases at J, with 20 bases between. Germline V gives CDR1 MDHEN, CDR2 SYDVKM. In DNA form, the CDR3 reads TGTGCCAGCAGTCAACAGGGATTTGATTGGGGCAATGAGCAGTTCTTC. Its translation is CASSQQGFDWGNEQFF.

J is TRBJ2-1 and V is TRBV18; either TRBD1 or TRBD2 may fit D (6 bases each). Trimming pared 3 bases from V and 5 bases from J, leaving 17 bases between. Germline loops: CDR1 KGHSH, CDR2 LQKENI. The CDR3 loop spans 16 amino acids. The CDR3 region has the DNA TGTGCCAGCTCACCCTCCCGGGGGCCGGGAGACAATGAGCAGTTCTTC. Encoded protein: CASSPSRGPGDNEQFF.

The chain uses TRBV27 and TRBJ2-7; weak D call: TRBD1 (5 bases). The CDR3 spans 14 residues. V gave up 3 bases and J gave up 4 bases, with 13 bases separating them. The V gene's germline CDR1 is MNHEY and CDR2 SMNVEV (reference sequence). The CDR3 DNA reads as TGTGCCAGCAGTTTGGGCACAGGAAGATACGAGCAGTACTTC. Amino acid sequence: CASSLGTGRYEQYF.

This sequence joins TRBV27 and TRBJ2-7; D gene uncertain. Germline CDR1 MNHEY, CDR2 SMNVEV (reference sequence). CDR3 size: 13 residues. V was cut by 0 bases and J by 2 bases, with 5 bases left in between. CDR3 in amino acids: CASSLSLPYEQYF. CDR3 DNA: TGTGCCAGCAGTTTATCGCTTCCCTACGAGCAGTACTTC.

This sequence joins TRBV7-9 and TRBJ2-1; no definite D call. The germline CDR1 and CDR2 sequences are SEHNR and FQNEAQ (reference sequence). This CDR3 spans 13 amino acids. The V and J ends lost 5 bases and 8 bases respectively, with 13 bases between them. The CDR3, as DNA: TGTGCCAGCAGCCCCCTCTATGGACATGAGCAGTTCTTC. Residues: CASSPLYGHEQFF.

The V and J genes are TRBV2 and TRBJ1-2, with D perhaps TRBD1 (5 bases). The germline V gene has CDR1 SNHLY and CDR2 FYNNEI. Trimming pared 7 bases from V and 5 bases from J, leaving 14 bases between. There are 13 residues in the CDR3. CDR3 nucleotide sequence: TGTGCCAGCACTCAAGGGGATAGGTATGGCTACACCTTC. Amino acid sequence: CASTQGDRYGYTF.

The chain combines TRBV7-6 with TRBJ2-5, with unresolved D. The CDR3 covers 14 residues. Germline CDR1 SGHVS, CDR2 FNYEAQ. The V end lost 1 base, the J end lost 0 bases, and 6 bases lay between the germline ends. CDR3 DNA: TGTGCCAGCAGCTTAGGAGAATACCAAGAGACCCAGTACTTC. Amino acids: CASSLGEYQETQYF.

The CDR3 DNA follows: TGTGCCAGCAGTTTAGGGGCCGAAAAACTGTTTTTT. Amino acid sequence: CASSLGAEKLFF. The chain recombines TRBV12-3 or TRBV12-4 with TRBJ1-4; D not certain. With 1 base removed from V and 8 bases from J, the gap between germline ends came to 5 bases. This CDR3 contains 12 residues.

The genes are TRBV5-1 and TRBJ1-1; D perhaps matches TRBD1 (6 bases). The CDR3 spans 17 residues. Germline CDR1 SGHRS, CDR2 YFSETQ. V lost 4 bases and J 0 bases, leaving 19 bases between the germline ends. CDR3 amino acids: CASSPTTGTLMNTEAFF. CDR3 DNA: TGCGCCAGCAGCCCTACTACAGGGACTCTCATGAACACTGAAGCTTTCTTT.

The chain links TRBV5-6 to TRBJ2-1, with 8 nucleotides matching TRBD2. The V gene's germline CDR1 is SGHDT and CDR2 YYEEEE. The V and J ends lost 0 bases and 6 bases, in that order; junction bases with no gene match: 8. The length of the CDR3 is 16 residues. CDR3 bases: TGTGCCAGCAGCTTGGCCCCGGGACTAGGAATCAATGAGCAGTTCTTC. Translating gives CASSLAPGLGINEQFF.